This TCR beta chain came from a study of T-cell reconstitution after alpha-beta-depleted transplantation in children. There are many counts of this clonotype. A library of TCRbeta sequences, prepared with unique molecular identifiers, was generated. TCRdb re-called the PCR reads with MiXCR, one entry per CDR3 protein. The data show 170,000 or so distinct CDR3 sequences, around 7% seen once. The length of the CDR3 is 16 residues. V was shortened by 0 bases and J by 5 bases, with 15 bases between the two germline ends. Germline CDR1 reads SGHRS; CDR2 reads YFSETQ. The chain couples TRBV5-1 to TRBJ2-1; tentative D call: TRBD2 (5 bases). The TCR comes from a human donor who donated a stem cell graft to a child with Wiskott-Aldrich syndrome. The sample consisted of PBMCs from the stem cell graft donor, taken from the stem cell graft. The CDR3 coding sequence is TGCGCCAGCAGCTTGGAAGTCGCTAGCTGGCACAATGAGCAGTTCTTC. This gives the protein CASSLEVASWHNEQFF. Together with reference TRBV5-1 and TRBJ2-1, the CDR3 gives the full variable domain: KAGVTQTPRYLIKTRGQQVTLSCSPISGHRSVSWYQQTPGQGLQFLFEYFSETQRNKGNFPGRFSGRQFSNSRSEMNVSTLELGDSALYLCASSLEVASWHNEQFFGPGTRLTVL.